This TCR beta chain was identified during a study of blood T cell repertoires in COVID-19. V dropped 2 bases and J dropped 2; count of bases not matched to a gene: 2. There are 15 residues in the CDR3. The germline V gene encodes CDR1 SGHVS and CDR2 FQNEAQ. As handled by the study authors: For nucleated cells, counts were estimated from reference gene primer amplification. TCRdb keeps only in-frame clones here, not all; method: immunoSEQ multiplex PCR. V, J and clone size reflect that table, while D and trimming were determined from the DNA. The profile shows a few hundred thousand clones, less than 90% of them singletons.

Sequenced material: PBMCs or T cells enriched from blood (not recorded which). The TCR comes from a woman in her sixties or seventies who had recovered from COVID-19. V and J are TRBV7-8 and TRBJ2-7; TRBD1 aligns across 11 bases. CDR3 coding DNA: TGTGCCAGCAGCTTAACGGGACAGGGGGCCTACGAGCAGTACGTC. This translates into CASSLTGQGAYEQYV.